Presented here are 4 T cell receptor beta chains from one specimen sequenced in a study of cytomegalovirus exposure and HLA in healthy donors. The PCR ran on 60 Vbeta and 13 Jbeta primers. Sequenced by immunoSEQ multiplex PCR; TCRdb stores in-frame clones only, minus some. The sample contains a few hundred thousand clones, 80% of which appear only once. Sequenced input: PBMCs. All receptors come from a girl aged 2-9 years in good health and CMV-seronegative.

The V call is TRBV30, the J call TRBJ2-5; a possible D gene is TRBD2 (5 bases). Per germline, CDR1 GTSNPN and CDR2 SVGIG (reference sequence). Trimming cost V 0 bases and J 1 base, with 9 bases left between them. This CDR3 has 14 residues. The CDR3 here is CAWSVLGLQETQYF. The CDR3 coding sequence is TGTGCCTGGAGTGTACTCGGACTCCAAGAGACCCAGTACTTC.

The chain recombines TRBV19 with TRBJ2-7; possibly TRBD2 for D (6 bases). CDR1 and CDR2 from the germline V gene are LNHDA and SQIVND (reference sequence). V dropped 5 bases and J dropped 4 bases, with 18 bases sitting between them. The CDR3 length is 15 residues. CDR3: CASSLAGLPSYEQYF. In DNA, the CDR3 is TGTGCCAGTAGTCTCGCGGGGCTACCCTCATACGAGCAGTACTTC.

This chain links TRBV6-1 with TRBJ2-1; 12 bases align to TRBD2. Germline V CDR1 and CDR2: MNHNS, SASEGT. The CDR3 has 19 residues. The trim removed 4 bases at V and 0 bases at J, leaving 10 bases unmatched. CDR3 amino acids: CASSVGLAGPPSSYNEQFF. In DNA form, the CDR3 reads TGTGCCAGCAGTGTGGGACTAGCGGGCCCACCAAGCTCCTACAATGAGCAGTTCTTC.

The rearrangement joins TRBV5-1 to TRBJ1-1; D ambiguous. The CDR3 has 14 amino acids. Looked up from germline, CDR1 is SGHRS and CDR2 is YFSETQ. Trimming removed 5 bases from V and 0 bases from J, with 11 bases in between. CDR3: CASSSGRMNTEAFF. CDR3 bases: TGCGCCAGCAGTAGTGGGCGAATGAACACTGAAGCTTTCTTT.